The present entry profiles one TCR beta chain with its context. Antigen specificity is unknown. The V gene's germline CDR1 is SQVTM and CDR2 ANQGSEA. The CDR3 is made up of 11 amino acids. Via 5' RACE with UMI labels, TRB cDNA libraries were prepared. Each CDR3 protein gets one entry in TCRdb, which reprocessed the 5' RACE reads and gives no DNA. Its listing shows under 25,000 distinct CDR3 sequences. This sample is part of a study of CXCR3-negative and CXCR3-positive naive CD8 T cells. On the study more broadly: About 150 million TRB reads were obtained in total, which works out to about 1.5 +/- 0.3 million per library. General observations from the study: Naive subsets did not differ in surface CD5, and TRB CDR3 properties served to infer TCR strength.

The sequence was obtained from a human donor in good health. Some clones in this sample may be carry-over from other donors' samples. Sequenced input: memory CD8+ T cells from blood. The J gene is TRBJ2-1, the V gene TRBV29-1; without DNA, the TCRdb call of TRBD1 cannot be checked. CDR3: CSVPLGREQFF.